A selection of T cell receptor beta chains follows, all from one sample in a study of shared clonotypes between healthy human individuals. Clones were sequenced by immunoSEQ multiplex PCR, and TCRdb holds only the in-frame ones, with some missing. The profile covers about 680,000 clones, with under 95% appearing a single time and 20% to 25% taken by the ten largest. The material sequenced was naive CD8+ T cells sorted from blood. Every receptor here comes from a man younger than 40 in good health. Each CDR3 is given with its conserved first and last residue. Each record gives: D gene, clone size, J gene, V gene, CDR3 protein, CDR3 DNA. The D gene is left open where the match is weak. The size entry is marked missing in some rows and otherwise reads once, few, many or a size class.

>-|-|TRBJ1-2|TRBV4-1
CASSHAYGYTF
TGCGCCAGCAGCCACGCATATGGCTACACCTTC
>-|-|TRBJ2-7|TRBV9
CASSPGTVEQYF
TGTGCCAGCAGCCCCGGGACCGTCGAGCAGTACTTC
>-|-|TRBJ2-7|TRBV2
CASLPRRGEQYF
TGTGCCAGCCTCCCTAGGAGAGGCGAGCAGTACTTC
>-|-|TRBJ1-5|TRBV27
CASSPRARGNQPQHF
TGTGCCAGCAGCCCTAGGGCGAGGGGGAATCAGCCCCAGCATTTT
>-|few|TRBJ2-2|TRBV19
CASSIRPSGSGELFF
TGTGCCAGTAGTATAAGGCCCTCGGGCTCCGGGGAGCTGTTTTTT
>-|-|TRBJ2-5|TRBV29-1
CSVEPPGQETQYF
TGCAGCGTTGAACCTCCAGGCCAAGAGACCCAGTACTTC
>-|-|TRBJ2-7|TRBV4-3
CASSQGAGEQYF
TGCGCCAGCAGCCAAGGGGCCGGTGAGCAGTACTTC
>TRBD1|-|TRBJ2-7|TRBV25-1
CASSELTGGSDEQYF
TGTGCCAGCAGTGAACTGACAGGGGGCAGCGACGAGCAGTACTTC
>-|-|TRBJ1-1|TRBV15
CATMVGVRDTEAFF
TGTGCCACCATGGTGGGGGTAAGAGACACTGAAGCTTTCTTT
>-|-|TRBJ2-7|TRBV29-1
CSVLSLVEGYEQYF
TGCAGCGTTTTAAGCCTAGTTGAAGGGTACGAGCAGTACTTC
>-|-|TRBJ1-1|TRBV7-9
CASTLDRWDTEAFF
TGTGCCAGCACCCTAGACAGGTGGGACACTGAAGCTTTCTTT
>-|-|TRBJ2-7|TRBV6-1
CASSSGTTSWEQYF
TGTGCCAGCTCTTCCGGGACGACCTCTTGGGAGCAGTACTTC
>-|-|TRBJ2-7|TRBV5-5
CASSWTVPYEQYF
TGTGCCAGCAGCTGGACCGTTCCCTACGAGCAGTACTTC
>-|-|TRBJ2-7|TRBV6-1
CASRGGSTGYEQYF
TGTGCCAGTAGGGGGGGGTCAACAGGCTACGAGCAGTACTTC
>-|-|TRBJ2-4|TRBV4-2
CASSQLGGKNIQYF
TGTGCCAGCAGCCAATTAGGGGGCAAAAACATTCAGTACTTC
>TRBD1|-|TRBJ1-5|TRBV27
CASSLRGRGQPQHF
TGTGCCAGCAGCCTCAGGGGGCGCGGACAGCCCCAGCATTTT
>-|-|TRBJ2-2|TRBV28
CASSSDILMATGELFF
TGTGCCAGCAGTTCGGACATTTTAATGGCCACCGGGGAGCTGTTTTTT
>-|-|TRBJ1-2|TRBV2
CAGNPDRSNYGYTF
TGTGCCGGCAACCCCGACAGGAGTAACTATGGCTACACCTTC
>TRBD1|-|TRBJ2-3|TRBV9
CASSPWDRGSDTQYF
TGTGCCAGCAGCCCATGGGACAGGGGATCAGATACGCAGTATTTT
>TRBD2|-|TRBJ2-1|TRBV4-1
CASSLRILAGGISYNEQFF
TGCGCCAGCAGCCTCCGGATACTAGCGGGAGGCATCTCCTACAATGAGCAGTTCTTC
>-|-|TRBJ2-3|TRBV11-2
CASSLPTPRSTDTQYF
TGTGCCAGCAGCCTCCCCACGCCGCGTAGCACAGATACGCAGTATTTT
>-|-|TRBJ2-7|TRBV14
CASSQFSGRVNEQYF
TGTGCCAGCAGCCAATTCAGCGGGCGCGTAAACGAGCAGTACTTC
>TRBD2|-|TRBJ2-1|TRBV27
CASMVGGRTNNEQFF
TGTGCCAGCATGGTCGGCGGGAGGACCAACAATGAGCAGTTCTTC
>-|few|TRBJ2-7|TRBV10-3
CAISESNQGTYEQYF
TGTGCCATCAGTGAGTCGAATCAGGGGACGTACGAGCAGTACTTC
>-|-|TRBJ1-1|TRBV10-3
CAISGEGNTEAFF
TGTGCCATCAGTGGGGAGGGGAACACTGAAGCTTTCTTT
>-|-|TRBJ2-7|TRBV27
CASSSLPFNEQYF
TGTGCCAGCAGTTCACTGCCGTTTAACGAGCAGTACTTC
>-|-|TRBJ2-7|TRBV4-3
CASSQGVGTAYEQYF
TGCGCCAGCAGCCAAGGGGTGGGAACGGCCTACGAGCAGTACTTC
>-|-|TRBJ2-1|TRBV4-1
CASSQDRGYNEQFF
TGCGCCAGCAGCCAAGACAGGGGTTACAATGAGCAGTTCTTC
>TRBD2|-|TRBJ2-7|TRBV5-5
CASSFGLAGGYEQYF
TGTGCCAGCAGCTTCGGACTAGCGGGAGGATACGAGCAGTACTTC
>-|once|TRBJ2-7|TRBV5-6
CASSLISYEQYF
TGTGCCAGCAGCTTAATCTCCTACGAGCAGTACTTC
>-|-|TRBJ1-3|TRBV19
CASSISGNSGNTIYF
TGTGCCAGTAGTATATCGGGGAACTCTGGAAACACCATATATTTT
>TRBD1|once|TRBJ2-5|TRBV7-7
CASSLGQGKQETQYF
TGTGCCAGCAGCTTGGGACAGGGGAAACAAGAGACCCAGTACTTC
>TRBD1|-|TRBJ2-7|TRBV5-4
CASSLWDRGDEQYF
TGTGCCAGCAGCCTATGGGACAGGGGGGACGAGCAGTACTTC
>-|once|TRBJ2-2|TRBV7-9
CASSPSTSPGGELFF
TGTGCCAGCAGCCCCTCGACGTCCCCAGGCGGGGAGCTGTTTTTT
>TRBD2|-|TRBJ2-3|TRBV10-1
CASSARTSGRPLFTDTQYF
TGCGCCAGCAGTGCTAGGACTAGCGGGAGACCCCTTTTCACAGATACGCAGTATTTT
>TRBD2|-|TRBJ2-1|TRBV11-2
CASSSPTNRGLASYNEQFF
TGTGCCAGCAGCTCGCCGACCAATAGGGGACTAGCGTCCTACAATGAGCAGTTCTTC
>-|once|TRBJ1-2|TRBV19
CASRTNPSYGYTF
TGTGCCAGCCGGACAAACCCATCCTATGGCTACACCTTC
>TRBD2|-|TRBJ2-7|TRBV27
CASSLSAGVLGYEQYF
TGTGCCAGCAGTTTAAGTGCGGGGGTACTGGGCTACGAGCAGTACTTC
>-|-|TRBJ2-7|TRBV4-2
CASSQDSSRATEQYF
TGTGCCAGCAGCCAAGATTCGTCCAGGGCGACCGAGCAGTACTTC
>-|-|TRBJ2-3|TRBV4-2
CASSQDIVDTQYF
TGTGCCAGCAGCCAAGATATTGTAGATACGCAGTATTTT
>TRBD2|-|TRBJ2-1|TRBV6-5
CASRPTSGQYNEQFF
TGTGCCAGCAGACCGACTAGCGGGCAATACAATGAGCAGTTCTTC
>-|-|TRBJ2-7|TRBV14
CASSPPGGSLPSEQYF
TGTGCCAGCAGCCCTCCCGGGGGCTCTTTGCCTTCCGAGCAGTACTTC
>-|-|TRBJ2-1|TRBV5-4
CASNPQTLINEQFF
TGTGCCAGCAACCCGCAGACGCTGATCAATGAGCAGTTCTTC
>TRBD2|-|TRBJ2-1|TRBV11-2
CASSSPRLAGGPDNEQFF
TGTGCCAGCAGCTCCCCCCGACTAGCGGGAGGTCCCGACAATGAGCAGTTCTTC
>-|-|TRBJ1-5|TRBV7-8
CASSLGRTTNQPQHF
TGTGCCAGCAGCTTAGGGAGGACAACTAATCAGCCCCAGCATTTT
>TRBD2|-|TRBJ2-1|TRBV28
CASSLGSVWREGRNEQFF
TGTGCCAGCAGTTTAGGTTCAGTGTGGCGGGAGGGTCGGAATGAGCAGTTCTTC
>-|-|TRBJ1-1|TRBV28
CASSLAGRNEAFF
TGTGCCAGCAGTTTGGCCGGACGCAATGAAGCTTTCTTT
>-|-|TRBJ2-2|TRBV7-9
CASSLVAGNTGELFF
TGTGCCAGCAGCCTGGTAGCCGGGAACACCGGGGAGCTGTTTTTT
>-|-|TRBJ1-1|TRBV5-4
CASSTDKTVRTEAFF
TGTGCCAGCAGCACAGACAAGACAGTACGCACTGAAGCTTTCTTT
>TRBD1|-|TRBJ2-1|TRBV5-1
CASSLGDRGSYNEQFF
TGCGCCAGCAGCTTGGGAGACAGGGGATCCTACAATGAGCAGTTCTTC
>TRBD1|-|TRBJ1-1|TRBV7-6
CASSLTGGYTEAFF
TGTGCCAGCAGCTTGACAGGGGGATACACTGAAGCTTTCTTT
>-|-|TRBJ2-1|TRBV19
CASGTNYLYNEQFF
TGTGCCAGTGGGACAAACTACCTCTACAATGAGCAGTTCTTC
>TRBD1|-|TRBJ1-4|TRBV5-1
CASSEQGAANEKLFF
TGCGCCAGCAGCGAACAGGGGGCGGCTAATGAAAAACTGTTTTTT
>-|-|TRBJ2-2|TRBV5-1
CASSLATPTGELFF
TGCGCCAGCAGCTTGGCGACACCCACCGGGGAGCTGTTTTTT
>-|-|TRBJ2-7|TRBV28
CASSLGTYEQYF
TGTGCCAGCAGTTTAGGAACCTACGAGCAGTACTTC
>-|-|TRBJ2-2|TRBV28
CASSPTATGELFF
TGTGCCAGCAGTCCCACGGCGACCGGGGAGCTGTTTTTT
>-|-|TRBJ1-3|TRBV2
CASSEVGSGNTIYF
TGTGCCAGCAGTGAAGTGGGGTCTGGAAACACCATATATTTT
>TRBD1|-|TRBJ2-7|TRBV5-1
CASSLWDRGPNEQYF
TGCGCCAGCAGCTTGTGGGACAGGGGGCCCAACGAGCAGTACTTC